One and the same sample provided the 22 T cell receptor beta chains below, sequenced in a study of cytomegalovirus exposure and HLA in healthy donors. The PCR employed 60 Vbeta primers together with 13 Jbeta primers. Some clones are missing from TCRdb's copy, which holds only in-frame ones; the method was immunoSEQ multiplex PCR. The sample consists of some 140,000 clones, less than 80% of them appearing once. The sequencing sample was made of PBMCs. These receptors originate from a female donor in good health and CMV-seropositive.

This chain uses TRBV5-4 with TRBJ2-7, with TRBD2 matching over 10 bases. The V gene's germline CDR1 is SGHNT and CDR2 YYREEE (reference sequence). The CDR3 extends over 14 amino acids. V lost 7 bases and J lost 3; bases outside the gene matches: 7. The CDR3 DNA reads TGTGCCAGCGGTAGAGCGGGAGGGAACTACGAGCAGTACTTC. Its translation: CASGRAGGNYEQYF.

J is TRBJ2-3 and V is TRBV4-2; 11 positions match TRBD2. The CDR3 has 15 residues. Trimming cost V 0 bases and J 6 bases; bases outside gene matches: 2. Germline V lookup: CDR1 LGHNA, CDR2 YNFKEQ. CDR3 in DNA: TGTGCCAGCAGCCAAGAGTTAGCGGGAGGGGATACGCAGTATTTT. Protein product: CASSQELAGGDTQYF.

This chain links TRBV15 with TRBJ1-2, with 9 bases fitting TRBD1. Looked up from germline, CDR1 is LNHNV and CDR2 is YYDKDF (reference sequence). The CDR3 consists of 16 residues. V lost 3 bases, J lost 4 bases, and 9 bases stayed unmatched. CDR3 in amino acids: CATSRGGQGTAYGYTF. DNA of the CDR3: TGTGCCACCAGCAGGGGTGGACAGGGGACCGCCTATGGCTACACCTTC.

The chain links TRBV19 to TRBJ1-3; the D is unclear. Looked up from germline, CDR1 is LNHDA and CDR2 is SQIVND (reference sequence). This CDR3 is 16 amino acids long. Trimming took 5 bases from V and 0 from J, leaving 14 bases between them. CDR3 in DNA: TGTGCCAGTAGTGATCCCCGACGGAGCTCTGGAAACACCATATATTTT. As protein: CASSDPRRSSGNTIYF.

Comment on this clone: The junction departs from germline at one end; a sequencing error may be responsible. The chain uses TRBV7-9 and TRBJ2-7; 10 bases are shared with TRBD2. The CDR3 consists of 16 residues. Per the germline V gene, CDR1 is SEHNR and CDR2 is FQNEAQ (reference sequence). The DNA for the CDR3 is TGTTCCAGCAGCTTAGTACTAGCGGGAAGCTTCTACGAGCAGTACTTC. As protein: CSSSLVLAGSFYEQYF.

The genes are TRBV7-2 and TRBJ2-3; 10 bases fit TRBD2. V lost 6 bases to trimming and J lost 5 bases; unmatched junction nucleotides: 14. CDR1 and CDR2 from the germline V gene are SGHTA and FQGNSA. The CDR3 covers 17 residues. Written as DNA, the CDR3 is TGTGCCAGCAGTTGGGGAAGCGGGGGGGCAGTGGTAGATACGCAGTATTTT. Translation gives CASSWGSGGAVVDTQYF.

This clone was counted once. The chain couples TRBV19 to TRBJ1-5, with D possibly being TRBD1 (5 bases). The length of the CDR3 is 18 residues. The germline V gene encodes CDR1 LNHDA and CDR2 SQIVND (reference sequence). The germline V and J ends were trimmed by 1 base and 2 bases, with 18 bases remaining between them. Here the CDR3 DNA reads TGTGCCAGTAGTATAGCGGGAGGGCAGGGCGGGCGCAATCAGCCCCAGCATTTT. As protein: CASSIAGGQGGRNQPQHF.

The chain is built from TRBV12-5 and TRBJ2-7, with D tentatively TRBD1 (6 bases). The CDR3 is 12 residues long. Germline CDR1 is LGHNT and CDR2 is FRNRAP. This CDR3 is CAAQGDDYEQYF. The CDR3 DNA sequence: TGTGCCGCACAGGGCGATGACTACGAGCAGTACTTC.

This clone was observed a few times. The CDR3 loop reads CASSWAPRGTTYEQYF. In DNA, the CDR3 is TGTGCCAGCAGCTGGGCCCCCCGGGGAACAACCTACGAGCAGTACTTC. The chain has TRBV5-4 and TRBJ2-7; D perhaps matches TRBD2 (5 bases). With 3 bases removed from V and 2 bases from J, the gap between germline ends came to 18 bases. Germline CDR1 is SGHNT and CDR2 is YYREEE (reference sequence). CDR3 length: 16 residues.

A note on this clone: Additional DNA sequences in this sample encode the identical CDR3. The CDR3 region has the DNA TGTGCCAGCAGTCAGCGGGAATCCTACAATGAGCAGTTCTTC. It encodes CASSQRESYNEQFF. The chain uses TRBV6-5 and TRBJ2-1, with TRBD2 matching 7 bases. CDR1 is MNHEY, CDR2 SVGAGI, per germline. This CDR3 comprises 14 residues. V was pared by 5 bases and J by 1 base, with 2 bases of the junction left unmatched.

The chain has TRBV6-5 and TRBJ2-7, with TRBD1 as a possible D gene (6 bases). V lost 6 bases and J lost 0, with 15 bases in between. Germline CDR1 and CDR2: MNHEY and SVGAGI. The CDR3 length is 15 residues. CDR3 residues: CASRGATGLSYEQYF. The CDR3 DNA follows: TGTGCCAGCAGGGGAGCGACAGGCCTCTCCTACGAGCAGTACTTC.

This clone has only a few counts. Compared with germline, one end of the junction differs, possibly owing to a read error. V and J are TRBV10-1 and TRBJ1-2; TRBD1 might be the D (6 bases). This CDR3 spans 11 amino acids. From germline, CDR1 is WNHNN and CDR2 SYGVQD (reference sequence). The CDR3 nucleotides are TGTGAATTCAGGGGCGCTTATGGCTACACCTTC. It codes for CEFRGAYGYTF.

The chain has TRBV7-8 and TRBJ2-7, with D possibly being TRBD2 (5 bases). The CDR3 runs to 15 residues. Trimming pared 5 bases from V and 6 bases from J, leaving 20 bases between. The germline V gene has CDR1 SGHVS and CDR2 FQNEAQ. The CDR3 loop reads CASSPSSTGWVEQYF. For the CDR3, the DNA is TGTGCCAGCAGCCCTAGCTCGACTGGGTGGGTCGAGCAGTACTTC.

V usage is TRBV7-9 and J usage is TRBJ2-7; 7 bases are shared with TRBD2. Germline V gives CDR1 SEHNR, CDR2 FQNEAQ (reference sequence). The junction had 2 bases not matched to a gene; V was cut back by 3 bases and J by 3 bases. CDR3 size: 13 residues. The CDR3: CASSFGGSYEQYF. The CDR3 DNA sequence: TGTGCCAGCAGCTTCGGGGGGAGCTACGAGCAGTACTTC.

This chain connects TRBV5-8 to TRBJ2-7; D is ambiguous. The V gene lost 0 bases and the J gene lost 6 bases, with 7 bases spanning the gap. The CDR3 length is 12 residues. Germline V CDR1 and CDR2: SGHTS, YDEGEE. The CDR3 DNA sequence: TGTGCCAGCAGCTTGGTTGGCCCCGAGCAGTACTTC. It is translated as CASSLVGPEQYF.

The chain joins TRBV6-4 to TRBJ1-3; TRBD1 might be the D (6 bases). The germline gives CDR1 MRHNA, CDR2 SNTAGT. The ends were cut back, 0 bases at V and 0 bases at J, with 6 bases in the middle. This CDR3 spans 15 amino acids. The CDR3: CASSDSGHSGNTIYF. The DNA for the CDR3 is TGTGCCAGCAGTGACTCGGGACACTCTGGAAACACCATATATTTT.

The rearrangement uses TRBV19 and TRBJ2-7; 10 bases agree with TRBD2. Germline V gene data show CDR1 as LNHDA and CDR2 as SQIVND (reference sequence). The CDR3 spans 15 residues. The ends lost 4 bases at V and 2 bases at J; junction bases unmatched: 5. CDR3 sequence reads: CASSTTSGKAYEQYF. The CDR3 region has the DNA TGTGCCAGTAGTACCACTAGCGGGAAAGCCTACGAGCAGTACTTC.

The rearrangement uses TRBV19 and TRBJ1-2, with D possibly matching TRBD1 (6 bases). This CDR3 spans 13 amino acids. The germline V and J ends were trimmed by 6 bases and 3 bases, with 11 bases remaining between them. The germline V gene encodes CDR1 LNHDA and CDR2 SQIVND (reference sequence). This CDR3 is CASRRDTHYGYTF. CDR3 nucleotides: TGTGCCAGTAGAAGGGACACTCACTATGGCTACACCTTC.

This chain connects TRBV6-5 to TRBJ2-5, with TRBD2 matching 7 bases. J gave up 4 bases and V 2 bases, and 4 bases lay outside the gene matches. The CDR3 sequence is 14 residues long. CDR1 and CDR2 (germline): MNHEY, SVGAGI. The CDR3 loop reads CASSYAREGETQYF. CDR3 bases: TGTGCCAGCAGTTACGCCAGGGAGGGAGAGACCCAGTACTTC.

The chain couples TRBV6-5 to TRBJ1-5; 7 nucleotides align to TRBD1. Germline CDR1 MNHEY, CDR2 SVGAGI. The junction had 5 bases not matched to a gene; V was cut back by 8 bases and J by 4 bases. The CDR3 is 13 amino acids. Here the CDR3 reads CASQQGSNQPQHF. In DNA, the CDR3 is TGTGCCAGCCAACAGGGGTCGAATCAGCCCCAGCATTTT.

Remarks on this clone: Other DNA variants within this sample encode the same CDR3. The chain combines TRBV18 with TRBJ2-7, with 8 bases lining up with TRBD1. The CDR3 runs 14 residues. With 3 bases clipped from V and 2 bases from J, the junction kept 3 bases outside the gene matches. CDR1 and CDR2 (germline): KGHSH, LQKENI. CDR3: CASSPGTGTYEQYF. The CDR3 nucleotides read TGTGCCAGCTCACCCGGGACAGGCACCTACGAGCAGTACTTC.

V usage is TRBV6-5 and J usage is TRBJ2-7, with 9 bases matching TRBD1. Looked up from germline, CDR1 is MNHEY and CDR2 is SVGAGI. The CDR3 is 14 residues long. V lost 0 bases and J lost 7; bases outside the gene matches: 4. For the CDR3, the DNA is TGTGCCAGCAGTTACTCGGCCGACAGGGGGGAGCAGTACTTC. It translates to CASSYSADRGEQYF.